This T cell receptor beta chain originates from a study of blood T cell repertoires in COVID-19. In this sample, this clone turned up a few times. Between the trimmed V and J ends, which lost 3 bases and 6 bases, there was a span of 9 bases. Germline V gene sequence: CDR1 LNHDA, CDR2 SQIVND (reference sequence). This CDR3 comprises 13 residues. The method was immunoSEQ multiplex PCR; TCRdb's version includes in-frame clones alone and lacks a portion of them. The profile shows around 260,000 clones, around four fifths of them singletons. This TCR was recovered from a woman aged 50 to 60 who had recovered from COVID-19. This chain links TRBV19 with TRBJ1-5, with D possibly matching TRBD1 (5 bases). Sequencing was carried out using peripheral blood. The CDR3 protein is CASSIAGRQPQHF. The CDR3, as DNA: TGTGCCAGTAGTATCGCGGGACGTCAGCCCCAGCATTTT.